This T cell receptor beta chain comes out of a study of CD8+CD57+ T cells in acquired aplastic anemia. About the research overall: Mean DNA quantity obtained from sorted CD4+ and CD8+ cells was 2.5 to 4 ug. Healthy donors had, on average, around 11 million reads for their CD4+ cells.

Germline V CDR1 and CDR2: SGHRS, YFSETQ. V lost 0 bases to trimming and J lost 0 bases, with 10 bases between them. CDR3 length: 16 residues. Researchers used genomic DNA as the template to profile TCR beta VDJ and CDR3. TCRdb recomputed calls from the reads with MiXCR, one row per CDR3 protein. This table holds hundreds of thousands of distinct CDR3 sequences, 60% to 80% found once. Study observations and caveats: Patients and controls had CD8+ Simpson's diversity values that were not significantly distinct. Sharing between patients and controls was observed for roughly 29 CD8+ CDR3 sequences.

Remarks on this clonotype: What it recognizes is unknown.

The TCR sequence derives from a human donor in good health, serving as a control. Sequenced sample: sorted CD4+, CD8+, or CD8+CD57+ T cells (not recorded which) from PBMCs. The genes are TRBV5-1 and TRBJ2-1, with D perhaps assigned TRBD1 or TRBD2 (5 bases each). The CDR3: CASSLAAGSSYNEQFF. The CDR3 nucleotides read TGCGCCAGCAGCTTGGCCGCAGGGAGCTCCTACAATGAGCAGTTCTTC.